The clone carrying this T cell receptor (beta chain) was counted ten times or more. J lost 8 bases, V lost 4 bases, and 10 bases had no gene match. This CDR3 region has 15 residues. Germline V gene data show CDR1 as SGHKS and CDR2 as YYEKEE (reference sequence). The data originate from a study of early T cells in non-severe SARS-CoV-2 infection. Attached unique molecular identifiers marked individual cDNA molecules. Via MiXCR, TCRdb re-called the 5' RACE reads, giving one row per CDR3 protein. Counted here are some 60,000 distinct CDR3 sequences, about 7.7% occurring once; the ten biggest clones make up 3% to 4%.

The source is an adult who was a healthcare worker with PCR-confirmed SARS-CoV-2 infection or an uninfected control (not recorded which). The chain employs TRBV5-5 and TRBJ2-1; TRBD2 matches 9 bases. Sequencing input: whole blood. The CDR3 coding sequence is TGTGCCAGCAGCCTTCAGCGGGAGGTCGTCGATGAGCAGTTCTTC. Its protein is CASSLQREVVDEQFF. Based on the CDR3 plus reference TRBV5-5 and TRBJ2-1, the full variable domain is DAGVTQSPTHLIKTRGQQVTLRCSPISGHKSVSWYQQVLGQGPQFIFQYYEKEERGRGNFPDRFSARQFPNYSSELNVNALLLGDSALYLCASSLQREVVDEQFFGPGTRLTVL.